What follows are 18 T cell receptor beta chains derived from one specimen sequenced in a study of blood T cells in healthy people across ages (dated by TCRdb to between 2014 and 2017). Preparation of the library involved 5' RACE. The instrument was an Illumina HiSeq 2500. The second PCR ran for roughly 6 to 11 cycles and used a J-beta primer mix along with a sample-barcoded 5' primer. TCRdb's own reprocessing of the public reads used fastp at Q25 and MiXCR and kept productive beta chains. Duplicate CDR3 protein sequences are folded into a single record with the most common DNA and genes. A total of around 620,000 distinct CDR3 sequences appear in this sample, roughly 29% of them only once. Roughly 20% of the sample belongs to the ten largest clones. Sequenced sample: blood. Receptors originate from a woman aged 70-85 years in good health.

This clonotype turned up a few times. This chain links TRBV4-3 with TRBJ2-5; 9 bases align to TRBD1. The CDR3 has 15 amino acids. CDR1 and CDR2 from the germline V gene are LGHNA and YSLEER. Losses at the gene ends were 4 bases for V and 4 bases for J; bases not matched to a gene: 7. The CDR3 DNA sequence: TGCGCCAGCAGCCGGGGACAGGGAAGGTCAGAGACCCAGTACTTC. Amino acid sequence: CASSRGQGRSETQYF.

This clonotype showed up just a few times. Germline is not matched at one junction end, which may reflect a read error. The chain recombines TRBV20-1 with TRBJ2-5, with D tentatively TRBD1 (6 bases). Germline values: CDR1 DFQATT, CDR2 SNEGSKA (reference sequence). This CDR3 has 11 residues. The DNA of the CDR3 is TGCAGTGCCCCGTCGGGGACAAAGAAGGTCTTC. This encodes CSAPSGTKKVF.

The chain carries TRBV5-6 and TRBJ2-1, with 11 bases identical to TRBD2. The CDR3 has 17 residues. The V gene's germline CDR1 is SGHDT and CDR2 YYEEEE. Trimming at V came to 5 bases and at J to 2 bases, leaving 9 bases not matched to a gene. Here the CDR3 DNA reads TGTGCCAGCAGAAAGACTAGCGGGGCTACCGCCTACAATGAGCAGTTCTTC. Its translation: CASRKTSGATAYNEQFF.

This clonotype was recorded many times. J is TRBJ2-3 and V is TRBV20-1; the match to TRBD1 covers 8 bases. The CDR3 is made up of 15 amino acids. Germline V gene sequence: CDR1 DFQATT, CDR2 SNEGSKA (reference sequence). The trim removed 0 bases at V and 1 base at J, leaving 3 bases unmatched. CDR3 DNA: TGCAGTGCTAGAGATCCGGGACAGGGCACAGATACGCAGTATTTT. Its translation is CSARDPGQGTDTQYF.

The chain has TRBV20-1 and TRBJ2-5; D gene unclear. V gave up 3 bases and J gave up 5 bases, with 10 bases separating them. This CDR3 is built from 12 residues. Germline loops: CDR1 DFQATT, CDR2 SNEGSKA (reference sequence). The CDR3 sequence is CSASQAPETQYF. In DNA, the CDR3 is TGCAGTGCTAGTCAAGCACCGGAGACCCAGTACTTC.

The CDR3, as DNA: TGTGCCAGCAGCTTAGTTGTAGGGGAGGACTATGGCTACACCTTC. Its protein product is CASSLVVGEDYGYTF. The V gene is TRBV7-2, the J gene TRBJ1-2; D may be TRBD1 (5 bases). The CDR3 extends over 15 amino acids. V lost 1 base and J 3 bases, leaving 12 bases between the germline ends. Germline V CDR1 and CDR2: SGHTA, FQGNSA.

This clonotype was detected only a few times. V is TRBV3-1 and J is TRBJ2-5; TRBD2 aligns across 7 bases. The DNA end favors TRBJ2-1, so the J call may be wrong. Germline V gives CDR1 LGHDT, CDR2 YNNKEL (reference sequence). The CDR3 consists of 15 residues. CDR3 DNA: TGTGCCAGCAGCCATTGGGTAACGGGGGGAAATGAGCAGTTCTTC. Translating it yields CASSHWVTGGNEQFF.

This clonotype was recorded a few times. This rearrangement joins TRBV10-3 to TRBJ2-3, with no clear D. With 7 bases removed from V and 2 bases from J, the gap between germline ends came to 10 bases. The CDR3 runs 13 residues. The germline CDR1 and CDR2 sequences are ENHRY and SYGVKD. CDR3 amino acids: CAITSGFTDTQYF. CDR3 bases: TGTGCCATCACATCAGGTTTCACAGATACGCAGTATTTT.

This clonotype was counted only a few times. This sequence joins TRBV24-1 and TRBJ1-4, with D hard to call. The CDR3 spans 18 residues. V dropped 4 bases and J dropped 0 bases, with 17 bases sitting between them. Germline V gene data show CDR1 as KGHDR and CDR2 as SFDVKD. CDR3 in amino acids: CATSDRHLLLATNEKLFF. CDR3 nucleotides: TGTGCCACCAGTGACCGTCACCTTCTATTGGCAACTAATGAAAAACTGTTTTTT.

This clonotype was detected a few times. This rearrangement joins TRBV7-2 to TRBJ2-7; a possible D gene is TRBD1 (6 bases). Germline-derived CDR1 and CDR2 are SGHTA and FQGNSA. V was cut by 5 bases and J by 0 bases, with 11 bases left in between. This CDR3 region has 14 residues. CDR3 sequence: CASSRGTFSYEQYF. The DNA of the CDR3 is TGTGCCAGCAGCAGGGGGACATTCTCCTACGAGCAGTACTTC.

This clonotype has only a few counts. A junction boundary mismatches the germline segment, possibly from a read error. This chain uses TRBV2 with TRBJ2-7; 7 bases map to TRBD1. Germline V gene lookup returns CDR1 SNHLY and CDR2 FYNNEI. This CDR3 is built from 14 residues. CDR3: CAGSVTGEFYEQYF. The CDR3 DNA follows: TGTGCCGGCAGTGTCACAGGGGAGTTTTACGAGCAGTACTTC.

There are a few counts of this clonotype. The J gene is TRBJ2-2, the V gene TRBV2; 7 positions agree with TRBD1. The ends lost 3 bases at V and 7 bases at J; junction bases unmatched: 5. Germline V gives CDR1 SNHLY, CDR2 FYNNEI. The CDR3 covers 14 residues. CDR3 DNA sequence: TGTGCCAGCAGTGAGACAGGGTCCGGCGGGGAGCTGTTTTTT. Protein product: CASSETGSGGELFF.

Here the CDR3 DNA reads TGTGCCAGCAATACCGGGACAGGCAATTCACCCCTCCACTTT. Protein: CASNTGTGNSPLHF. The rearrangement links TRBV28 to TRBJ1-6; 8 nucleotides match TRBD1. V lost 7 bases and J lost 7; bases outside the gene matches: 6. The CDR3 contains 14 residues. The germline V gene encodes CDR1 MDHEN and CDR2 SYDVKM.

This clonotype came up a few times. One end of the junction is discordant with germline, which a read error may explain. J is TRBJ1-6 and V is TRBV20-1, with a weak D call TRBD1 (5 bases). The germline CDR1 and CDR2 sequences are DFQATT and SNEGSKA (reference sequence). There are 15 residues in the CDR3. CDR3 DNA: TGCGGTGCCGGGGACGGACGGGCCTATAATTCACCCCTCCACTTT. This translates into CGAGDGRAYNSPLHF.

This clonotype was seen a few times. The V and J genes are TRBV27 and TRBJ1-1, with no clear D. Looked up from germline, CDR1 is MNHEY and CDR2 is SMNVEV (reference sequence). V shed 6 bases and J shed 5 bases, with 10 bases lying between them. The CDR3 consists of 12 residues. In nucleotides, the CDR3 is TGTGCCAGCAGGTCACGGGCGACTGAAGCTTTCTTT. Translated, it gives CASRSRATEAFF.

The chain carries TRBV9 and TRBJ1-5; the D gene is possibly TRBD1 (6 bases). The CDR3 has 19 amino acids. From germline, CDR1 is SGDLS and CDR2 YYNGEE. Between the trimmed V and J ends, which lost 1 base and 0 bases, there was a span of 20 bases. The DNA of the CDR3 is TGTGCCAGCAGCGTAATACGAGGGGAGGGGGAGGGTAGCAATCAGCCCCAGCATTTT. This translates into CASSVIRGEGEGSNQPQHF.

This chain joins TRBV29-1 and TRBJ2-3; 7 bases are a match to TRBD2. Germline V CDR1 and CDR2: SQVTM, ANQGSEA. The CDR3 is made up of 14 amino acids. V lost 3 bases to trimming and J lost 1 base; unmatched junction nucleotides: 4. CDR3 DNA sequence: TGCAGCGTTGATCGGGCGGGGGGCACAGATACGCAGTATTTT. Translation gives CSVDRAGGTDTQYF.

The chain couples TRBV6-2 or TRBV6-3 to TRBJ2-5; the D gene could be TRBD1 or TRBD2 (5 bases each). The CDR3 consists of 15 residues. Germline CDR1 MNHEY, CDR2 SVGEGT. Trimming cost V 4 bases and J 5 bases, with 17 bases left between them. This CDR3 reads CASSFGRSEGETQYF. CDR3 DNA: TGTGCCAGCAGTTTTGGTCGCTCCGAGGGGGAGACCCAGTACTTC.